A selection of T cell receptor beta chains follows, all from one sample in a study of T cell responses to AZD1222 COVID-19 vaccine. The repertoire was sequenced with immunoSEQ multiplex PCR; TCRdb's copy has only in-frame clones and lacks some. This table has under 55,000 clones, roughly four fifths appearing once. Sequenced here: peripheral blood, sampled on day 0 of AZD1222 vaccination. These TCRs come from an adult in good health. Each CDR3 is given with its conserved first and last residue. Fields, in order: J gene, V gene, clone size, D gene, CDR3 DNA, CDR3 protein. The D gene is left open where the match is weak. Not every row has a clone size; where given, it reads once, few, many or a size class.

TRBJ1-5	TRBV6-5	NA	TRBD1	TGTGCCAGCAGTTACTCGGACAGGCCCCCTAGGCAGCCCCAGCATTTT	CASSYSDRPPRQPQHF
TRBJ2-3	TRBV2	NA	NA	TGTGCCAGCAGTGAACAGGGGAGCACAGATACGCAGTATTTT	CASSEQGSTDTQYF
TRBJ1-2	TRBV3-1/TRBV3-2	NA	NA	TGTGCCACAACGAACCGTTATGGCTACACCTTC	CATTNRYGYTF
TRBJ1-2	TRBV19	medium-sized	NA	TGTGCCAGTAGTATAGGGGCTACAGGGTCGGGGGACTATGGCTACACCTTC	CASSIGATGSGDYGYTF
TRBJ2-3	TRBV18	NA	NA	TGTGCCAGCTCACCGAGAAGCGGCCCCACAGATACGCAGTATTTT	CASSPRSGPTDTQYF
TRBJ2-7	TRBV6-5	NA	TRBD1	TGTGCCAGCAGGGTTACAGGGGGCCTCGAGCAGTACTTC	CASRVTGGLEQYF
TRBJ2-7	TRBV27	few	TRBD2	TGTGCCAGCAGTTTATCAGGGCTAGCGGGAGGGCCGTCCTACGAGCAGTACTTC	CASSLSGLAGGPSYEQYF
TRBJ1-2	TRBV19	NA	NA	TGTGCCAGTAGTATGGGGCAGTCAACTGGCGGCTACACCTTC	CASSMGQSTGGYTF
TRBJ2-7	TRBV12-3/TRBV12-4	NA	NA	TGTGCCAGCAGCACAACAGGGTGGAGAGAGCAGTACTTC	CASSTTGWREQYF
TRBJ2-6	TRBV10-1	once	NA	TGCGCCAGCAGTGATCCCGGGGCCAACGTCCTGACTTTC	CASSDPGANVLTF
TRBJ2-3	TRBV10-1	NA	TRBD2	TGCGCCAGCAGTCCCGGGACTAGCGGCACAGATACGCAGTATTTT	CASSPGTSGTDTQYF
TRBJ2-1	TRBV7-9	NA	TRBD1	TGTGCCAGCAGCCGCCCACAGGGGCGAATTGTTTTCTTC	CASSRPQGRIVFF
TRBJ2-1	TRBV2	NA	TRBD1	TGTGCCAGCGGGGGGACAGGCCAGTTCTTC	CASGGTGQFF
TRBJ2-2	TRBV7-2	few	NA	TGTGCCAGCAGCTTAAGTCGGACCAACACCGGGGAGCTGTTTTTT	CASSLSRTNTGELFF
TRBJ1-1	TRBV14	NA	TRBD1	TGTGCCAGCAGCCAAGGGAGGGACAGCCGAGTTAACACTGAAGCTTTCTTT	CASSQGRDSRVNTEAFF
TRBJ1-5	TRBV6-5	NA	TRBD1	TGTGCCGGCCAGACAGGGAGCAATCAGCCCCAGCATTTT	CAGQTGSNQPQHF
TRBJ2-7	TRBV12-3/TRBV12-4	NA	NA	TGTGCCAGCAGTTTGGGGGGGCATTACGAGCAGTACTTC	CASSLGGHYEQYF
TRBJ1-1	TRBV6-5	few	NA	TGTGCCAGCAGTTACTCTTTAGGGCGTCGGAACACTGAAGCTTTCTTT	CASSYSLGRRNTEAFF
TRBJ1-4	TRBV5-1	NA	NA	TGCGCCAGCAGCTTGGGAGTGACAACTAATGAAAAACTGTTTTTT	CASSLGVTTNEKLFF
TRBJ2-6	TRBV11-2	once	NA	TGTGCCAGCAGGGCGGGTGGGGCCAACGTCCTGACTTTC	CASRAGGANVLTF
TRBJ2-7	TRBV2	NA	NA	TGTGCCAGCAGCCTCACCTACGAGCAGTACTTC	CASSLTYEQYF
TRBJ1-2	TRBV15	NA	NA	TGTGCCACCAGCAGAGACGGTCCAAGCTCTAACTATGGCTACACCTTC	CATSRDGPSSNYGYTF
TRBJ2-1	TRBV7-2	NA	TRBD2	TGTGCCAGCAGCCGGGGGGTTGAGCAGTTCTTC	CASSRGVEQFF
TRBJ2-5	TRBV30	NA	NA	TGTGCCTGGAGTATCGGGTCATCGGGAGAGACCCAGTACTTC	CAWSIGSSGETQYF
TRBJ1-3	TRBV12-3/TRBV12-4	NA	NA	TGTGCCAGCAGCCCCACTATAGGTTCCACCATATATTTT	CASSPTIGSTIYF
TRBJ1-4	TRBV4-2	NA	NA	TGTGCCAGCAGCCAAGTAACAGCTAATGAAAAACTGTTTTTT	CASSQVTANEKLFF
TRBJ1-2	TRBV5-5	NA	TRBD1	TGTGCCAGCAGCTCCCTCGGACAGGGAGCCGGCTACACCTTC	CASSSLGQGAGYTF
TRBJ2-3	TRBV5-5	NA	NA	TGTGCCAGCAGCCCAGAGATAGATACGCAGTATTTT	CASSPEIDTQYF
TRBJ2-2	TRBV14	NA	NA	TGTGCCAGCAGCCAATATCGGGGGCGGAACACCGGGGAGCTGTTTTTT	CASSQYRGRNTGELFF
TRBJ1-5	TRBV18	NA	TRBD1	TGTGCCAGCTCACCAACGCAGGGGGCTAATCAGCCCCAGCATTTT	CASSPTQGANQPQHF
TRBJ1-6	TRBV5-6	NA	NA	TGTGCCAGCAGCCCTGTCGGGACTTCAAATTCACCCCTCCACTTT	CASSPVGTSNSPLHF
TRBJ2-7	TRBV30	NA	NA	TGTGCCTGGAGCGAGAATGTGAACTTGGAGCAGTACTTC	CAWSENVNLEQYF
TRBJ2-5	TRBV5-4	NA	NA	TGTGCCAGCAGCTTACACAACCAAGAGACCCAGTACTTC	CASSLHNQETQYF
TRBJ2-3	TRBV6-4	NA	NA	TGTGCCAGCAGTGACGGGGGGGCCACAGATACGCAGTATTTT	CASSDGGATDTQYF
TRBJ2-1	TRBV19	NA	TRBD2	TGTGCCAGTAGTATACTACTAGCGGGAGGTCTCGATGAGCAGTTCTTC	CASSILLAGGLDEQFF
TRBJ2-1	TRBV5-5	NA	TRBD2	TGTGCCAGCAGCATAGCGGGAGCAGGAGTGGGCGATGAGCAGTTCTTC	CASSIAGAGVGDEQFF
TRBJ1-3	TRBV9	NA	TRBD1	TGTGCCAGCAGCGTAGCGACAGGGGTTTCTGGAAACACCATATATTTT	CASSVATGVSGNTIYF